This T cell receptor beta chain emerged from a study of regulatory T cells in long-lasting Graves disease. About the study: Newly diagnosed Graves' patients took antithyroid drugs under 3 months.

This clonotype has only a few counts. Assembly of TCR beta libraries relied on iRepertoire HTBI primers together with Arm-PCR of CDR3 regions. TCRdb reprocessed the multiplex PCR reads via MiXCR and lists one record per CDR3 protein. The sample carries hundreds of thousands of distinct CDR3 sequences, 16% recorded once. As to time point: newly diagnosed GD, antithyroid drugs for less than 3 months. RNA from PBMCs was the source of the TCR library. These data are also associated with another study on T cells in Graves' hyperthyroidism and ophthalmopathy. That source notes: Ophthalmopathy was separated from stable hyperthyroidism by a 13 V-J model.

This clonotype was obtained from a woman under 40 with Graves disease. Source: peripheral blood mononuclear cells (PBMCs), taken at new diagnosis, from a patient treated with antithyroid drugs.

CDR3 loop: CASSQDGGRGSTYEQYF. The CDR3 DNA sequence: TGCGCCAGCAGCCAAGATGGCGGGAGGGGTAGCACCTACGAGCAGTACTTC. This chain uses TRBV4-3 with TRBJ2-7; 9 bases agree with TRBD2. Looked up from germline, CDR1 is LGHNA and CDR2 is YSLEER. Trimming took 0 bases from V and 2 from J; bases not matched to a gene: 8. The length of the CDR3 is 17 residues.